The clone carrying this T cell receptor beta chain was observed many times. The data derive from a study of blood T cells in healthy people across ages. A J-beta primer mix and a sample-barcoded 5' primer were used in a second PCR of about 7 to 11 cycles. Each CDR3 protein gets one entry after TCRdb re-called the 5' RACE reads with MiXCR. This table holds 980,000 or so distinct CDR3 sequences, about 48% found once. Between the trimmed V and J ends, which lost 6 bases and 4 bases, there was a span of 8 bases. This CDR3 has 12 residues. J is TRBJ2-3 and V is TRBV12-3 or TRBV12-4, with D hard to call. This receptor was obtained from a man aged 25 to 40 in good health. Source material: blood. The CDR3 region is CASSRDADTQYF. The CDR3 DNA reads as TGTGCCAGCAGCCGCGATGCAGATACGCAGTATTTT.